A single sample is the source of the 3 T cell receptor beta chains below, sequenced in a study of T cells in Graves' hyperthyroidism and ophthalmopathy. RNA transcripts were the template for amplifying TCR beta CDR3 regions. A first-round RT-PCR of the TCR CDR3 used the HTBI primer set. TCRdb processed the multiplex PCR reads anew with MiXCR; each CDR3 protein has one entry. The sample includes hundreds of thousands of distinct CDR3 sequences, approximately 14% of them seen just once. The sequenced material came from blood. All receptors derive from a woman between 18 and 29 years old with Graves' hyperthyroidism.

This clonotype has at least ten counts. This chain uses TRBV7-9 with TRBJ2-5; TRBD2 matches at 10 bases. The CDR3 consists of 15 residues. V gave up 5 bases and J gave up 4 bases; unmatched junction bases: 7. The germline V gene has CDR1 SEHNR and CDR2 FQNEAQ (reference sequence). CDR3 DNA sequence: TGTGCCAGCAGCGGGGGAGCGGGAGGGCGAGAGACCCAGTACTTC. This translates into CASSGGAGGRETQYF.

A note on this clonotype: A much larger clone is a single base away; this may be a read error. J is TRBJ2-1 and V is TRBV4-1; D perhaps matches TRBD2 (6 bases). The V end was cut by 3 bases, the J end by 9 bases, with 18 bases between. The CDR3 has 15 residues. Germline loops: CDR1 MGHRA, CDR2 YSYEKL. CDR3 nucleotides: TGCGCCAGCAGCCAGTACCCGGGACCAGCGGGTGAGCAGTTCTTC. It translates to CASSQYPGPAGEQFF.

The J gene is TRBJ2-2, the V gene TRBV25-1; D may be TRBD2 (6 bases). CDR1 and CDR2 (germline): MGHDK, SYGVNS. V lost 9 bases and J 3 bases, leaving 11 bases between the germline ends. CDR3 length equals 13 residues. CDR3 in amino acids: CASEEGDTGELFF. The CDR3 nucleotides are TGTGCCAGTGAGGAGGGAGACACCGGGGAGCTGTTTTTT.